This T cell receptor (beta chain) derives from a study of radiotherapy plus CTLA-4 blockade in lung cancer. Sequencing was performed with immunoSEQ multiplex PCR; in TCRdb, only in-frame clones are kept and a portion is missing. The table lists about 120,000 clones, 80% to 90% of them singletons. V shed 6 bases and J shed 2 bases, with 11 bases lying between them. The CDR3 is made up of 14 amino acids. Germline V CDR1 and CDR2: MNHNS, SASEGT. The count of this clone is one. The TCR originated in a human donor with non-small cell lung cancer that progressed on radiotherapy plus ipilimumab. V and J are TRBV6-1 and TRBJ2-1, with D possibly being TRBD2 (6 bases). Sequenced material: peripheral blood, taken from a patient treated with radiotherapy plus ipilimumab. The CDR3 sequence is CASRVGGAYNEQFF. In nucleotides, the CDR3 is TGTGCCAGCAGAGTGGGAGGTGCCTACAATGAGCAGTTCTTC.